This TCR beta chain came from a study of blood T cell repertoires in COVID-19. Profiling relied on immunoSEQ multiplex PCR, and the TCRdb table lists in-frame clones only, not all of them. The profile shows 150,000 to 200,000 clones, roughly 88% of them singletons. Residents of about two dozen US areas, aged about 18 to 95 years, made up the participants. Trimming stripped 1 base from V and 8 bases from J, with 16 bases between. Germline V gene data show CDR1 as SGHRS and CDR2 as YFSETQ. This CDR3 has 15 residues. The gene calls are TRBV5-1 and TRBJ2-1; no reliable D call. Material for sequencing was PBMCs or T cells enriched from blood (not recorded which). The clonotype was recovered from a woman between 55 and 75 years old who had recovered from COVID-19. This CDR3 reads CASSLLGGGVHEQFF. The CDR3 region has the DNA TGCGCCAGCAGCTTGTTGGGTGGCGGAGTACATGAGCAGTTCTTC. The whole variable domain, remainder taken from reference TRBV5-1 and TRBJ2-1, is KAGVTQTPRYLIKTRGQQVTLSCSPISGHRSVSWYQQTPGQGLQFLFEYFSETQRNKGNFPGRFSGRQFSNSRSEMNVSTLELGDSALYLCASSLLGGGVHEQFFGPGTRLTVL.